This T cell receptor beta chain comes out of a study of post-analysis software for immune sequencing data. Study in general: Disease courses included relapsing-remitting, secondary progressive and progressive-relapsing multiple sclerosis. Findings of the study overall: F measure grouped same-batch samples tightly together. Controls significantly exceeded multiple sclerosis patients in normalized Chao1 diversity.

This clonotype was counted a single time. Its antigen is currently unknown. The authors incorporated unique molecular identifiers into the TCR beta cDNA libraries. When about 1 to 11 million T cells were used, they gave approximately 530,000 cDNA molecules. TCRdb re-called the PCR reads through MiXCR, storing one row per CDR3 protein. The sample lists about 810,000 distinct CDR3 sequences; approximately 53% were seen once. Material: blood. The TCR sequence derives from a girl aged 5-17 years with multiple sclerosis.

CDR3 loop: CASSRGPKNIQYF. CDR3 sequence (DNA): TGTGCCAGCAGCCGAGGTCCCAAAAACATTCAGTACTTC. The chain couples TRBV7-2 to TRBJ2-4; D not resolved. Between the trimmed V and J ends, which lost 5 bases and 2 bases, there was a span of 7 bases. Germline CDR1 reads SGHTA; CDR2 reads FQGNSA. The CDR3 has 13 residues.